This TCR beta chain came from a study of OX40 agonist ivuxolimab in advanced cancers. For the study at large: Participants averaged approximately 65 years of age (range about 23 to 90) and were less than 85% male.

Profiled with immunoSEQ multiplex PCR; TCRdb holds only in-frame clones, not every one. Here the sample spans tens of thousands of clones, approximately 94% being singletons. V was pared by 0 bases and J by 5 bases, with 13 bases between. Germline CDR1 reads MGHRA; CDR2 reads YSYEKL. The CDR3 spans 16 residues. Study-wide findings and caveats: CD8+ T cells were the subset that, on average, had more expanded clones than CD4+.

A note on this clone: The antigen remains unidentified.

This clonotype originated in an adult with an advanced solid tumor such as melanoma, head and neck, liver or kidney cancer. Specimen: CD4+ or CD8+ T cells sorted from blood, collected in a trial of the OX40 agonist ivuxolimab. The rearrangement joins TRBV4-1 to TRBJ1-4; TRBD1 is a possible D gene (5 bases). CDR3 region: CASSQELAGWNEKLFF. As DNA, the CDR3 is TGCGCCAGCAGCCAAGAATTGGCAGGGTGGAATGAAAAACTGTTTTTT.